This T cell receptor beta chain was profiled in a study of T cell changes during pregnancy in multiple sclerosis. Assay: immunoSEQ multiplex PCR; the TCRdb copy retains only in-frame clones and omits some. The table shows tens of thousands of clones, with approximately 89% occurring only once. Germline V CDR1 and CDR2: PRHDT, FYEKMQ (reference sequence). The CDR3 contains 16 residues. V trimming: 8 bases; J trimming: 6 bases; junction bases outside the gene matches: 18. This sequence originates from a female donor with multiple sclerosis, enrolled in a pregnancy study. The sequencing used CD4+ T cells from peripheral blood mononuclear cells, collected in the first trimester of pregnancy. The chain is built from TRBV13 and TRBJ1-1, with 7 bases that match TRBD1. The CDR3 DNA sequence: TGTGCCAGCGCGGGGAACAGGGGAGTTGTACGGTCTGAAGCTTTCTTT. Amino acid sequence: CASAGNRGVVRSEAFF.